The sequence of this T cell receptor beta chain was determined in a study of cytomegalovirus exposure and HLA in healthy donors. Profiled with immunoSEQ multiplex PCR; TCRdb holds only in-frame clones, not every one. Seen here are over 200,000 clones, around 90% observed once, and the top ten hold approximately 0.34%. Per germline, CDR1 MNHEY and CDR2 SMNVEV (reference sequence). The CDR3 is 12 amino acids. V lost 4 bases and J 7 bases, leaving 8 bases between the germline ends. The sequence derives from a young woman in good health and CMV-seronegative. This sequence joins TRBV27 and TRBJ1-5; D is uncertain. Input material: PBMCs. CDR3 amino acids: CASSSPGQPQHF. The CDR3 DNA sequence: TGTGCCAGCAGTTCCCCCGGGCAGCCCCAGCATTTT.